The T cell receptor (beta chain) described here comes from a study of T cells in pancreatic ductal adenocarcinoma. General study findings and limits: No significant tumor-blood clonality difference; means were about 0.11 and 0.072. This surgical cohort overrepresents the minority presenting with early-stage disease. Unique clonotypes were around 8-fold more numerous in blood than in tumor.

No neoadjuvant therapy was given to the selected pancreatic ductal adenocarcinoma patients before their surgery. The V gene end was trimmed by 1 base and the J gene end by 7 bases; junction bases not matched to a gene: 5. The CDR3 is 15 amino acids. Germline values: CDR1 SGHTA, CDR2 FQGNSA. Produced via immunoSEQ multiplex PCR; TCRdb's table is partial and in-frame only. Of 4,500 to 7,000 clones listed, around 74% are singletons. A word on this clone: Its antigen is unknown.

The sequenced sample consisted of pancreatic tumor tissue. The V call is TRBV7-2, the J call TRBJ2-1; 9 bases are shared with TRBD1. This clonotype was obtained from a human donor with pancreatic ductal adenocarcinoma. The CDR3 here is CASSLVGTGTNEQFF. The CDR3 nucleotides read TGTGCCAGCAGCTTAGTGGGGACAGGGACGAATGAGCAGTTCTTC. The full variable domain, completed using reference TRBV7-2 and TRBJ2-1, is GAGVSQSPSNKVTEKGKDVELRCDPISGHTALYWYRQSLGQGLEFLIYFQGNSAPDKSGLPSDRFSAERTGGSVSTLTIQRTQQEDSAVYLCASSLVGTGTNEQFFGPGTRLTVL.